One and the same sample provided the 17 T cell receptor beta chains below, sequenced in a study of T cell repertoires in cytomegalovirus infection. In TCRdb, the reads were re-called with MiXCR into one record per CDR3 protein. Of about 260,000 distinct CDR3 sequences in the sample, approximately 9.2% were seen once. The sample comprised PBMCs. These receptors were taken from a human donor in good health (CMV status not recorded). Some clones in this sample may be carry-over from other donors' samples.

In its sample, this clonotype was seen a few times. The chain is built from TRBV5-4 and TRBJ1-4; 7 bases are shared with TRBD1. Unmatched junction bases numbered 9, after V lost 3 bases and J lost 7 bases. This CDR3 has 15 amino acids. Germline V lookup: CDR1 SGHNT, CDR2 YYREEE (reference sequence). The DNA for the CDR3 is TGTGCCAGCAGCTCCGGACAGGAGACGATTGAAAAACTGTTTTTT. Amino acids: CASSSGQETIEKLFF.

This chain links TRBV11-2 with TRBJ2-3; TRBD2 agrees at 12 bases. This CDR3 has 18 amino acids. The germline V gene encodes CDR1 SGHAT and CDR2 FQNNGV. After removal of 3 bases from V and 7 bases from J, the junction contained 14 bases not matched to a gene. This CDR3 reads CASSLRIPSGGAIYTQYF. Here the CDR3 DNA reads TGTGCCAGCAGCTTGCGGATCCCTAGCGGGGGGGCTATATATACGCAGTATTTT.

This clonotype occurred a few times. V gene TRBV20-1 combines with J gene TRBJ2-7; 15 bases agree with TRBD2. The CDR3 contains 16 residues. Unmatched junction bases numbered 11, after V lost 6 bases and J lost 5 bases. The germline gives CDR1 DFQATT, CDR2 SNEGSKA (reference sequence). The CDR3 here is CSALGTSGRRGDEQYF. In DNA, the CDR3 is TGCAGTGCCCTAGGGACTAGCGGGAGGAGGGGGGACGAGCAGTACTTC.

The V and J genes are TRBV4-1 and TRBJ2-5; maybe TRBD1 (6 bases). CDR1 and CDR2 from the germline V gene are MGHRA and YSYEKL. V was shortened by 6 bases and J by 4 bases, with 18 bases between the two germline ends. The CDR3 has 15 amino acids. Written as DNA, the CDR3 is TGCGCCAGCAGTCCGGGACAATCTCCGAGAGAGACCCAGTACTTC. Translating it yields CASSPGQSPRETQYF.

This clonotype showed up just a few times. The chain couples TRBV29-1 to TRBJ2-3; D is ambiguous. The CDR3 is 13 amino acids. CDR1 is SQVTM, CDR2 ANQGSEA, per germline. Trimming shortened V by 4 bases and J by 2 bases, and 10 bases separated the two germline ends. CDR3 in DNA: TGCAGCGTTGTAACACGATACACAGATACGCAGTATTTT. This translates into CSVVTRYTDTQYF.

This clonotype showed up many times. The chain employs TRBV6-2 or TRBV6-3 and TRBJ2-7; 13 bases align to TRBD2. Germline CDR1 and CDR2: MNHEY and SVGEGT. The CDR3 has 18 residues. After removal of 0 bases from V and 5 bases from J, the junction contained 10 bases not matched to a gene. As DNA, the CDR3 is TGTGCCAGCAGTTACTCCCCTGCTACGACTAGCGGGAGGAACGAGCAGTACTTC. Its translation: CASSYSPATTSGRNEQYF.

This clonotype was seen a few times. The genes are TRBV28 and TRBJ1-2; 9 nucleotides agree with TRBD1. This CDR3 contains 16 residues. Germline V CDR1 and CDR2: MDHEN, SYDVKM. The ends lost 2 bases at V and 7 bases at J; junction bases unmatched: 11. CDR3 in DNA: TGTGCCAGCAGTTTAAGAACAGGGGGCGCTCACGGTGGCTACACCTTC. It is translated as CASSLRTGGAHGGYTF.

There are a few counts of this clonotype. This rearrangement joins TRBV28 to TRBJ2-1; the D gene could be TRBD1 or TRBD2 (5 bases each). This CDR3 has 16 residues. The ends were cut back, 6 bases at V and 0 bases at J, with 15 bases in the middle. Germline loops: CDR1 MDHEN, CDR2 SYDVKM. CDR3 amino acids: CASSSLGDGSYNEQFF. The CDR3 DNA is TGTGCCAGCAGCTCCCTCGGGGACGGCTCCTACAATGAGCAGTTCTTC.

This clonotype was seen ten or more times. The chain joins TRBV7-2 to TRBJ1-5; D is ambiguous. The germline V and J ends were trimmed by 3 bases and 3 bases, with 6 bases remaining between them. Per the germline V gene, CDR1 is SGHTA and CDR2 is FQGNSA. The CDR3 spans 13 residues. CDR3 sequence (DNA): TGTGCCAGCAGCTTCGCGGACAATCAGCCCCAGCATTTT. Translating it yields CASSFADNQPQHF.

This clonotype was counted between two and nine times. The chain links TRBV7-9 to TRBJ2-7; D remains ambiguous. Germline loops: CDR1 SEHNR, CDR2 FQNEAQ (reference sequence). V lost 3 bases and J lost 4, with 16 bases in between. This CDR3 is built from 15 residues. The CDR3 DNA reads as TGTGCCAGCAGCTTGCCGGTACCTTCCGGTTACGAGCAGTACTTC. Protein product: CASSLPVPSGYEQYF.

In its sample, this clonotype was seen many times. V is TRBV7-2 and J is TRBJ2-4, with 7 bases that match TRBD2. J gave up 7 bases and V 3 bases, and 6 bases lay outside the gene matches. The CDR3 length is 14 residues. The germline V gene has CDR1 SGHTA and CDR2 FQGNSA. CDR3 residues: CASSFLGGNNIQYF. DNA of the CDR3: TGTGCCAGCAGCTTCCTCGGGGGGAATAACATTCAGTACTTC.

The chain employs TRBV2 and TRBJ1-2, with a weak D call TRBD1 (5 bases). V lost 6 bases and J 6 bases, leaving 11 bases between the germline ends. This CDR3 is 12 amino acids long. Looked up from germline, CDR1 is SNHLY and CDR2 is FYNNEI. The CDR3 is CASRAGDDGYTF. The CDR3 DNA sequence: TGTGCCAGCAGGGCGGGGGATGATGGCTACACCTTC.

This clonotype was seen a few times. The chain carries TRBV20-1 and TRBJ1-2; D gene ambiguous. Germline loops: CDR1 DFQATT, CDR2 SNEGSKA (reference sequence). Deletions cut 0 bases from V and 8 bases from J, with 13 bases between. This CDR3 is built from 13 residues. The CDR3 sequence: CSAREGNSGGYTF. CDR3 DNA: TGCAGTGCTAGAGAGGGGAACTCTGGGGGCTACACCTTC.

This rearrangement joins TRBV28 to TRBJ2-7, with 8 positions matching TRBD1. With V trimmed by 5 bases and J by 5 bases, 8 bases remained unmatched. The CDR3 loop spans 14 amino acids. Looked up from germline, CDR1 is MDHEN and CDR2 is SYDVKM. The CDR3 region has the DNA TGTGCCAGCAGTCCCGGACAGGGAAGACACGAGCAGTACTTC. Protein sequence: CASSPGQGRHEQYF.

V usage is TRBV5-1 and J usage is TRBJ2-2; possible D gene TRBD1, 5 bases. The germline CDR1 and CDR2 sequences are SGHRS and YFSETQ. The V gene lost 1 base and the J gene lost 1 base, with 8 bases spanning the gap. CDR3 length equals 15 residues. The CDR3 is CASSLSGLNTGELFF. The CDR3 nucleotides read TGCGCCAGCAGCTTGTCAGGGTTGAACACCGGGGAGCTGTTTTTT.

Many counts were recorded for this clonotype. The CDR3 DNA sequence: TGTGCCAGCAGCCAAAGTTTAAACGGACATGGCTACACCTTC. It encodes CASSQSLNGHGYTF. This chain connects TRBV3-1 to TRBJ1-2; D call uncertain. The CDR3 contains 14 residues. CDR1 and CDR2 from the germline V gene are LGHDT and YNNKEL (reference sequence). The V gene lost 2 bases and the J gene lost 6 bases, with 13 bases spanning the gap. The full variable domain, in which reference TRBV3-1 and TRBJ1-2 provide the parts outside the CDR3, is DTAVSQTPKYLVTQMGNDKSIKCEQNLGHDTMYWYKQDSKKFLKIMFSYNNKELIINETVPNRFSPKSPDKAHLNLHINSLELGDSAVYFCASSQSLNGHGYTFGSGTRLTVV.

This clonotype was found a few times. This sequence joins TRBV15 and TRBJ1-5; TRBD1 aligns across 8 bases. The CDR3 runs 16 residues. Germline V lookup: CDR1 LNHNV, CDR2 YYDKDF (reference sequence). The V and J ends lost 4 bases and 6 bases, in that order; junction bases with no gene match: 11. Written as DNA, the CDR3 is TGTGCCACCAGCATGGAAAATCCCGGGACAGGTCAGCCCCAGCATTTT. Translation: CATSMENPGTGQPQHF.